Sequencing of this T cell receptor beta chain was carried out in a study of cytomegalovirus exposure and HLA in healthy donors. Remarks on this clone: What it binds is unknown.

Vbeta (60) and Jbeta (13) primers were used in the PCR. TCRdb's copy holds only in-frame clones and misses some; the assay was immunoSEQ multiplex PCR. This sample has 150,000 to 200,000 clones; 80% occur once, and the top ten carry 6% to 7.5%. The CDR3 has 17 residues. Germline V lookup: CDR1 SGHRS, CDR2 YFSETQ. Study-wide findings and caveats: Analyzed later, association rates of TCRs varied across HLA loci, with DRB1 most and HLA-C fewest. Another analysis was done later, and it associated roughly 15,000 TCR beta sequences with HLA alleles at 0.05 false discovery rate. Per a later analysis, HLA-associated TCR beta chains showed more clonal expansion than other, equally common TCR beta chains.

Specimen: PBMCs. The chain is built from TRBV5-1 and TRBJ2-5; 15 bases agree with TRBD2. The J call may be faulty, since TRBJ2-7 better matches the DNA end. The receptor comes from a man aged 30-40 years in good health and CMV-seropositive. This CDR3 is CASSDGLAGGRSYEQYF. In nucleotides, the CDR3 is TGCGCCAGCAGCGACGGACTAGCGGGGGGGCGGTCCTACGAGCAGTACTTC.